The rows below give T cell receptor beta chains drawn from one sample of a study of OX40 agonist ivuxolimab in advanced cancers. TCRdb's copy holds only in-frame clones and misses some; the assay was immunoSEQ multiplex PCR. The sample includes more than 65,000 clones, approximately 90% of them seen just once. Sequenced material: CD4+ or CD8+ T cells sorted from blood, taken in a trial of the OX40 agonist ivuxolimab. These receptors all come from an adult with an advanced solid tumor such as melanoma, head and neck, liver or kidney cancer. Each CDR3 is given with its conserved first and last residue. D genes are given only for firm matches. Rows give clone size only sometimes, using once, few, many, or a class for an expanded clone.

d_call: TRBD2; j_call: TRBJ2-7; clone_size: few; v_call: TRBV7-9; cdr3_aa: CASSLGGLAGGYLEQYF; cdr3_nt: TGTGCCAGCAGCTTAGGTGGGCTAGCGGGAGGATACTTGGAGCAGTACTTC
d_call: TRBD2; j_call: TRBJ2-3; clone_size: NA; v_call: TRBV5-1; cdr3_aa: CASSIGLAVTTGGTDTQYF; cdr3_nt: TGCGCCAGCAGCATAGGACTAGCGGTAACCACCGGGGGCACAGATACGCAGTATTTT
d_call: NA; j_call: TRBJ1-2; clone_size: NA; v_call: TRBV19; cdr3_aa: CASSPRGDYGYTF; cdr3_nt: TGTGCCAGTAGTCCCAGGGGTGACTATGGCTACACCTTC
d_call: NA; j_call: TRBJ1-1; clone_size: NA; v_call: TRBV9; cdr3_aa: CASSVGETGYTEAFF; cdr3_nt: TGTGCCAGCAGCGTAGGAGAAACAGGGTACACTGAAGCTTTCTTT
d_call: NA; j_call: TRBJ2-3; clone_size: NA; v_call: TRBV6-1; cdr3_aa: CASSGYTDTQYF; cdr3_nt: TGTGCCAGCAGTGGGTACACAGATACGCAGTATTTT
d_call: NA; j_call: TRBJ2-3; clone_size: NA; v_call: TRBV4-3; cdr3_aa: CASSQDSVRESDTQYF; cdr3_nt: TGCGCCAGCAGCCAAGATAGTGTCAGGGAGTCGGATACGCAGTATTTT
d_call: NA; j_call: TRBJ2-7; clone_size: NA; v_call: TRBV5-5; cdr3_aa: CASSLGAGDYEQYF; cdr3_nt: TGTGCCAGCAGCTTGGGGGCAGGCGACTACGAGCAGTACTTC
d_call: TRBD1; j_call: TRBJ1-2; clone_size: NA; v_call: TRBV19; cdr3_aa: CASRGQGSGYTF; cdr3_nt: TGTGCCAGTAGGGGACAGGGCAGTGGCTACACCTTC
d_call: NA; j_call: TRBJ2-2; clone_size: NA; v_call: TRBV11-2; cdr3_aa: CASSLQEVAGELFF; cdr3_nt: TGTGCCAGCAGCTTACAGGAGGTTGCCGGGGAGCTGTTTTTT
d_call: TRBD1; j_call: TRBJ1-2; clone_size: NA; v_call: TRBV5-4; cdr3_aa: CATSRTGSQGYTF; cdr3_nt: TGTGCCACCTCCCGGACAGGTTCGCAGGGCTACACCTTC
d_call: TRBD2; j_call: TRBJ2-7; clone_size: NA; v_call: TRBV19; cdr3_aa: CASRKTGTSGSYEQYF; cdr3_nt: TGTGCCAGTAGAAAAACCGGGACTAGCGGTTCCTACGAGCAGTACTTC
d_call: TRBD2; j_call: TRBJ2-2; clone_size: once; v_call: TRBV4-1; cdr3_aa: CASSRASGSGELFF; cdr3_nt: TGCGCCAGCAGCCGGGCTAGCGGGAGTGGGGAGCTGTTTTTT
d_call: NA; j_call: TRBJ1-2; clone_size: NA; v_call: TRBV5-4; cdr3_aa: CASRPAAVPPSNYGYTF; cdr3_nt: TGTGCCAGCAGACCCGCGGCAGTCCCGCCTTCTAACTATGGCTACACCTTC
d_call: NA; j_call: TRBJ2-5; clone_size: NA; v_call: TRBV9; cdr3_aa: CASSGVSGANLHGETQYF; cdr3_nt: TGTGCCAGCAGCGGGGTGAGTGGCGCCAACCTCCACGGAGAGACCCAGTACTTC
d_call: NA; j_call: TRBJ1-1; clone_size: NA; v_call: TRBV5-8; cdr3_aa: CASSLGRDTEAFF; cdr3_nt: TGTGCCAGCAGCTTGGGGAGGGACACTGAAGCTTTCTTT
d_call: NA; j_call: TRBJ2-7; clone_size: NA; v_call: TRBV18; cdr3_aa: CASSPLGQGEPYEQYF; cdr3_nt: TGTGCCAGCTCACCACTTGGCCAGGGTGAACCCTACGAGCAGTACTTC
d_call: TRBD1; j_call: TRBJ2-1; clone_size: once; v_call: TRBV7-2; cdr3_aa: CASSSTDRGYNEQFF; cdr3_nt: TGTGCCAGCAGCTCAACAGACAGGGGGTACAATGAGCAGTTCTTC
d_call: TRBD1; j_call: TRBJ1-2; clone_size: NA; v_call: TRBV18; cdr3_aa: CASSREIGQDIWCTF; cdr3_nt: TGTGCCAGCTCACGTGAGATAGGACAGGATATATGGTGCACCTTC
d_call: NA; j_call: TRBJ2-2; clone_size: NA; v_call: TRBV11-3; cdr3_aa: CASSLAGGRELFF; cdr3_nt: TGTGCCAGCAGCTTAGCAGGGGGGAGGGAGCTGTTTTTT
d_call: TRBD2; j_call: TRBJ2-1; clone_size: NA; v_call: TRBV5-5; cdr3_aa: CASSPLAGVRNEQFF; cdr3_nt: TGTGCCAGCAGCCCCTTAGCGGGAGTTCGCAATGAGCAGTTCTTC
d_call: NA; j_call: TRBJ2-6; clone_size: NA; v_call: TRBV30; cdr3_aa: CAWSIGAAGANVLTF; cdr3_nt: TGTGCCTGGAGTATCGGGGCCGCTGGGGCCAACGTCCTGACTTTC
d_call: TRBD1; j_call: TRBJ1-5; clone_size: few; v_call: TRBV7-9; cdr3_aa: CASSSWTGSSNQPQHF; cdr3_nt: TGTGCCAGCAGCTCTTGGACAGGGTCTAGCAATCAGCCCCAGCATTTT
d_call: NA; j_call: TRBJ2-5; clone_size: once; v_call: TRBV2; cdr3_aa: CASVPGRQETQYF; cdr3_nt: TGTGCCAGCGTACCGGGACGGCAGGAGACCCAGTACTTC
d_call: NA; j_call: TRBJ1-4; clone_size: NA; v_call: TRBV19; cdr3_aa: CASTPQWATNEKLFF; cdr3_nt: TGTGCCAGCACCCCCCAGTGGGCAACTAATGAAAAACTGTTTTTT
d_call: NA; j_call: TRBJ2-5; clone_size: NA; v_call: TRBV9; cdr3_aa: CASSVKGETQYF; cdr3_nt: TGTGCCAGCAGCGTGAAGGGAGAGACCCAGTACTTC
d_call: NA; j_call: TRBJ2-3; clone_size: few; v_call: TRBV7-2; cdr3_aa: CASSRRTDTQYF; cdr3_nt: TGTGCCAGCAGCCGAAGAACAGATACGCAGTATTTT
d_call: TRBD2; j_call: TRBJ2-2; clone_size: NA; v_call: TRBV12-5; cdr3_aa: CASGLAGSTGELFF; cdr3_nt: TGTGCTAGTGGTCTAGCGGGCAGCACCGGGGAGCTGTTTTTT
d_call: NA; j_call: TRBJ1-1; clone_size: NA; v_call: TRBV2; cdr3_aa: CASRPIQGRGTEAFF; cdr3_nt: TGTGCCAGCAGACCAATACAGGGCAGGGGCACTGAAGCTTTCTTT
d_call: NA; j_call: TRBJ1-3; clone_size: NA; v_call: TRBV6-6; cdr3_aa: CASSRLSGNTIYF; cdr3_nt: TGTGCCAGCAGCCGACTCTCTGGAAACACCATATATTTT
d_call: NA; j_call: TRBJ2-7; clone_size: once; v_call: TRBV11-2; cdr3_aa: CASSLVRVDRSISYEQYF; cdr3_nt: TGTGCCAGCAGCTTAGTCCGGGTGGACAGAAGCATTTCCTACGAGCAGTACTTC
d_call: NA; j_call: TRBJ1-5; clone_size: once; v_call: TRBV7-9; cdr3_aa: CASSLEDGISNQPQHF; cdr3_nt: TGTGCCAGCAGCTTAGAGGATGGGATTAGCAATCAGCCCCAGCATTTT
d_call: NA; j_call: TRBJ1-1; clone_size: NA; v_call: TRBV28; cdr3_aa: CASSLGTVNTEAFF; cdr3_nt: TGTGCCAGCAGTTTAGGGACGGTGAACACTGAAGCTTTCTTT
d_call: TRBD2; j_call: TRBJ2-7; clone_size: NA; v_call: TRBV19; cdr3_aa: CASSIALAAAYEQYF; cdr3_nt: TGTGCCAGTAGTATAGCCCTAGCGGCCGCCTACGAGCAGTACTTC
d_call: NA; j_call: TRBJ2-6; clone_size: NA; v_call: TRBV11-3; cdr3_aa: CASNRGGDGANVLTF; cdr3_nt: TGTGCCAGCAACCGAGGGGGGGACGGGGCCAACGTCCTGACTTTC
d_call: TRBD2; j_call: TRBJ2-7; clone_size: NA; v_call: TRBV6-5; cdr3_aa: CASSYGAGDEQYF; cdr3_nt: TGTGCCAGCAGTTACGGGGCGGGAGACGAGCAGTACTTC
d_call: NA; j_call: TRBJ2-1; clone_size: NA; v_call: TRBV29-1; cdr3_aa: CGVRGQSYNEQFF; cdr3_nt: TGCGGCGTGCGGGGACAGTCCTACAATGAGCAGTTCTTC
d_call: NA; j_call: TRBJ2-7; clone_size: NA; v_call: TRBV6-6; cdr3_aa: CASSYSIRSEQYF; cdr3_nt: TGTGCCAGCAGTTACTCGATAAGGAGTGAGCAGTACTTC
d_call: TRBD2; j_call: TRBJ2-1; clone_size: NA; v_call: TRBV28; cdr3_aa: CASITAGVPYNEQFF; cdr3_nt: TGTGCCAGCATAACAGCGGGAGTCCCCTACAATGAGCAGTTCTTC
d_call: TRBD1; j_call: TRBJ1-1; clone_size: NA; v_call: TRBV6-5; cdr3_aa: CASRPQDRVSTEAFF; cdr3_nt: TGTGCCAGCAGACCCCAAGACAGGGTGTCGACTGAAGCTTTCTTT
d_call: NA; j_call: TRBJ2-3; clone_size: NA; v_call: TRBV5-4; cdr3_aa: CASSLHTDTQYF; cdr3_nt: TGTGCCAGCAGCCTACACACAGATACGCAGTATTTT
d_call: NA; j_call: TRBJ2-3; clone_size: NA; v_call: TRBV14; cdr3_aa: CASSPGTGWGTDTQYF; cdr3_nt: TGTGCCAGCAGCCCTGGGACGGGTTGGGGCACAGATACGCAGTATTTT
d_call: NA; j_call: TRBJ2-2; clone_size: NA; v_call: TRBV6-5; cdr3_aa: CASTSGGRTGELFF; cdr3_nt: TGTGCCAGCACCTCTGGGGGGCGAACCGGGGAGCTGTTTTTT
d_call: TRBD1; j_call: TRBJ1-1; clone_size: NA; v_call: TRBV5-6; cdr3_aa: CASSFSGTGGLSTEAFF; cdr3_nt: TGTGCCAGCAGCTTTTCGGGGACAGGGGGCTTGAGCACTGAAGCTTTCTTT
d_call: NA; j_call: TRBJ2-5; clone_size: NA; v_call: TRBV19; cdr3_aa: CASSRSEGFVTQYF; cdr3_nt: TGTGCCAGTAGTAGGTCTGAAGGCTTCGTGACCCAGTACTTC
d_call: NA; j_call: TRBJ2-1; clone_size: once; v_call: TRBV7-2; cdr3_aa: CASSYLFDGYNEQFF; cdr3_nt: TGTGCCAGCAGTTACCTCTTCGACGGATACAATGAGCAGTTCTTC
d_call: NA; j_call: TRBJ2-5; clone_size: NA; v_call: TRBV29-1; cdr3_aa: CSVGRDFAETQYF; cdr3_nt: TGCAGCGTCGGCCGGGACTTTGCGGAGACCCAGTACTTC
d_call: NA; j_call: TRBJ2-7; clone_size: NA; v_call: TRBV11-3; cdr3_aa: CASSLDGQNPYLEQYF; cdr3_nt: TGTGCCAGCAGCTTAGATGGACAGAATCCTTACTTAGAGCAGTACTTC
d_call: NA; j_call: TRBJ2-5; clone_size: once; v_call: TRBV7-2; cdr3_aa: CASSLGGVGTQYF; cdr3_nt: TGTGCCAGCAGCTTGGGCGGGGTGGGGACCCAGTACTTC
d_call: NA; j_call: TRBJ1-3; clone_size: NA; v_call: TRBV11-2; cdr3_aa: CASSSYRGGLVGNTIYF; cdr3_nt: TGTGCCAGCAGCTCCTACCGCGGGGGGCTAGTTGGAAACACCATATATTTT
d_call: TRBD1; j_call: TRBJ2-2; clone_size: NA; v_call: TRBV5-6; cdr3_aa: CASSSGTVNTGELFF; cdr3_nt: TGTGCCAGCAGTTCCGGGACAGTCAACACCGGGGAGCTGTTTTTT
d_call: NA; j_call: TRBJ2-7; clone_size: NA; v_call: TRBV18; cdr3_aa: CASSPTDYEQYF; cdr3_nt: TGTGCCAGCTCACCCACGGACTACGAGCAGTACTTC
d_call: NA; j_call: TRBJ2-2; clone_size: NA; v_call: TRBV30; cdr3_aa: CAWGLRDRLVSNTGELFF; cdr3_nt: TGTGCCTGGGGCCTTCGGGACAGACTAGTATCGAACACCGGGGAGCTGTTTTTT
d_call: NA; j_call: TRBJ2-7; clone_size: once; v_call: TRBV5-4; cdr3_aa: CASSSPLQISEQYF; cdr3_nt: TGTGCCAGCAGCTCACCCCTCCAAATCTCCGAGCAGTACTTC
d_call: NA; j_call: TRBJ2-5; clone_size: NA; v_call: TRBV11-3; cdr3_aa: CASSLDDSGLQETQYF; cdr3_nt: TGTGCCAGCAGCTTAGATGATTCGGGACTGCAAGAGACCCAGTACTTC
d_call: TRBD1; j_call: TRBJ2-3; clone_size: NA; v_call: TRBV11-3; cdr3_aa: CASSLGQRVDTQYF; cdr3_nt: TGTGCCAGCAGCTTGGGACAGAGGGTAGATACGCAGTATTTT
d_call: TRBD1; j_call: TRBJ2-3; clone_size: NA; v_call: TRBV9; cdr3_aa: CASSSRWGQARTDTQYF; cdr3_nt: TGTGCCAGCAGTTCACGATGGGGACAGGCTCGCACAGATACGCAGTATTTT
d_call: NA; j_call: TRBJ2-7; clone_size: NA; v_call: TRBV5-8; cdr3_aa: CASKSPGTGSYEQYF; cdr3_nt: TGTGCCAGCAAAAGCCCCGGGACGGGCTCCTACGAGCAGTACTTC